This T cell receptor (beta chain) was sequenced for a study of cytomegalovirus exposure and HLA in healthy donors. As to this clone: Its target is not known.

General study findings and limits: It was shown in a later analysis that HLA-associated TCR beta chains were more clonally expanded than other, equally common chains. It was taken for granted in presence/absence analyses that sequencing depth across donors was roughly uniform. Later, an analysis found that common viral pathogens appeared to be linked with several of the most significant clusters.

The PCR was carried out with 60 Vbeta primers and 13 Jbeta primers. Clones were read by immunoSEQ multiplex PCR, and TCRdb kept only the in-frame ones, dropping some. The data contain over 100,000 clones, 75% to 90% of them singletons. The receptor's source is a woman aged 45-59 years in good health and CMV-seropositive. The sample consisted of PBMCs.

The CDR3 DNA reads TGCGCCAGCAGCGGGGACAGGGCTCTCTACACCTTC. This gives the protein CASSGDRALYTF. This rearrangement joins TRBV5-1 to TRBJ1-2; 9 nucleotides match TRBD1. This CDR3 spans 12 amino acids. Germline V gives CDR1 SGHRS, CDR2 YFSETQ. The V and J ends lost 4 bases and 10 bases, in that order; junction bases with no gene match: 5.